The rows below give T cell receptor beta chains drawn from one sample of a study of blood T cells in healthy people across ages. Each CDR3 protein gets one entry after TCRdb re-called the 5' RACE reads with MiXCR. The data hold over 1,500,000 distinct CDR3 sequences, with roughly two fifths observed a single time. What was sequenced was blood. The receptors come from a human donor in good health. The conserved cysteine and the conserved F or W are not part of the CDR3 here. Clone size is stated in some rows and not others, as once, few, many or a class when expanded.

v_gene	j_gene	abundance	CDR3aa
TRBV12-3/TRBV12-4	TRBJ2-7	few	ASSAGRYEQY
TRBV12-3/TRBV12-4	TRBJ2-5	NA	ASSLRQPLLTQETQY
TRBV9	TRBJ2-1	few	ASSVSGGTTSEQF
TRBV4-2	TRBJ2-3	NA	ASSQLAGGPDTQY
TRBV7-2	TRBJ2-5	NA	ASSLVLATRTQY
TRBV29-1	TRBJ1-2	few	SALQGNVYT
TRBV7-2	TRBJ2-5	NA	ASSTYRLAGGETQY
TRBV20-1	TRBJ2-3	NA	SANSGVSQY
TRBV13	TRBJ2-7	NA	ASSSTVIGEGPYEQY
TRBV7-8	TRBJ2-7	few	ASSFSGRSGTFLEQY
TRBV6-5	TRBJ2-6	NA	ASSGWSSGANVLT
TRBV6-5	TRBJ1-5	few	ASGSGNFNQPQH
TRBV3-1	TRBJ2-1	NA	ASSQVIQVDNEQF
TRBV9	TRBJ2-2	NA	ASSELAGPPGELF
TRBV20-1	TRBJ2-1	NA	SAANPGLAGARSYNEQF
TRBV9	TRBJ1-1	NA	ASSVIAELTEAF
TRBV27	TRBJ1-5	NA	ASTSGTGFSLGQPQH
TRBV4-3	TRBJ2-2	few	ASSQAWGPDTGELF
TRBV20-1	TRBJ2-7	many	SARGVTYEQY
TRBV12-3/TRBV12-4	TRBJ2-5	NA	ASSPTGGGATHPETQY
TRBV11-3	TRBJ1-2	NA	ASSLVSGLGYT
TRBV4-1	TRBJ2-2	NA	ASSQDEGLAGHANTGELF
TRBV7-2	TRBJ1-1	NA	ASNLDPQLGEAF
TRBV20-1	TRBJ2-1	NA	SAIFTENEQF
TRBV7-3	TRBJ2-3	NA	ASSSGGSTSTDTQY
TRBV29-1	TRBJ1-2	NA	SVARTGLDYGYT
TRBV6-4	TRBJ1-2	few	ASSASYRGNYGYT
TRBV10-3	TRBJ1-2	NA	AISESPVAGAYGYT
TRBV4-1	TRBJ1-2	NA	ASSQLTRGRGYT
TRBV4-2	TRBJ1-2	few	ASSPSGGVSYGYT
TRBV7-9	TRBJ2-1	NA	ASSLASGGVNNNEQF
TRBV7-9	TRBJ2-1	few	ASSPPGMSSYNEQF
TRBV20-1	TRBJ1-2	few	SALGLSYGYT
TRBV9	TRBJ2-6	NA	ASSVARQGGSGANVLT
TRBV12-3/TRBV12-4	TRBJ1-2	NA	ASSLEAGLYGYT
TRBV5-1	NA	NA	ASSLGLGGLVYEQY